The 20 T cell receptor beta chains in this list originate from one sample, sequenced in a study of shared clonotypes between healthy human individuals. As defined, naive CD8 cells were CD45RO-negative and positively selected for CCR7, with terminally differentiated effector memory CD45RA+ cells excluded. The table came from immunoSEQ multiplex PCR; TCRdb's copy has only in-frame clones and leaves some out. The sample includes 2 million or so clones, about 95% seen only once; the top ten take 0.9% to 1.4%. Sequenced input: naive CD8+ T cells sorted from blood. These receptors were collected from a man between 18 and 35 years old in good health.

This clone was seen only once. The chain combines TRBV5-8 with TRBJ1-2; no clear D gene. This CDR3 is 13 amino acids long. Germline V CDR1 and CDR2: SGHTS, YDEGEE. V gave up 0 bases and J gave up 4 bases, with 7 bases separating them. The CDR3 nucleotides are TGTGCCAGCAGCTTGGATAGCCTCTATGGCTACACCTTC. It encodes CASSLDSLYGYTF.

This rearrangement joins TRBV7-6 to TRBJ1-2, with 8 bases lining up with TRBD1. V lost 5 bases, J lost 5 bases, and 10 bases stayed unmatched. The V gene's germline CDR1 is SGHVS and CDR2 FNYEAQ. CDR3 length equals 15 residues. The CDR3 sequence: CASSPRTGLGYGYTF. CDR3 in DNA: TGTGCCAGCAGCCCAAGGACAGGGTTAGGGTATGGCTACACCTTC.

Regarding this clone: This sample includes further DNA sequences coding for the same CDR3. The CDR3 coding sequence is TGTGCCAGCAGTTACTCAGTGTACACCGGGGAGCTGTTTTTT. This codes for CASSYSVYTGELFF. The chain links TRBV6-5 to TRBJ2-2; D uncertain. The CDR3 extends over 14 amino acids. Between the trimmed V and J ends, which lost 0 bases and 3 bases, there was a span of 5 bases. The germline gives CDR1 MNHEY, CDR2 SVGAGI.

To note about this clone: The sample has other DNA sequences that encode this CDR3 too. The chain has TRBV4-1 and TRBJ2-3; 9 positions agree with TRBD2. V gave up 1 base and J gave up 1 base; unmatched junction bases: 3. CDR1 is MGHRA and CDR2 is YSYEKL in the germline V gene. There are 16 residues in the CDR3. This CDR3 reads CASSQVRLAGTDTQYF. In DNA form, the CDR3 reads TGCGCCAGCAGCCAAGTCAGACTAGCGGGCACAGATACGCAGTATTTT.

The CDR3 spells CATSRDVSDLYSNQPQHF. DNA of the CDR3: TGTGCCACCAGCAGAGATGTGTCAGACTTATATAGCAATCAGCCCCAGCATTTT. The chain recombines TRBV15 with TRBJ1-5; D not resolved. The CDR3 sequence is 18 residues long. The germline V gene encodes CDR1 LNHNV and CDR2 YYDKDF (reference sequence). The V end lost 0 bases, the J end lost 0 bases, and 15 bases lay between the germline ends.

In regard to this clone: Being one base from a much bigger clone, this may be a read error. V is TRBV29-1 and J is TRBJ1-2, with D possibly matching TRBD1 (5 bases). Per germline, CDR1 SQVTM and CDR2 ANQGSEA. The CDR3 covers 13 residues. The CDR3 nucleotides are TGCGGCGTTGCCGCAGGGAGGAGCTATGGCTACACCTTC. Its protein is CGVAAGRSYGYTF.

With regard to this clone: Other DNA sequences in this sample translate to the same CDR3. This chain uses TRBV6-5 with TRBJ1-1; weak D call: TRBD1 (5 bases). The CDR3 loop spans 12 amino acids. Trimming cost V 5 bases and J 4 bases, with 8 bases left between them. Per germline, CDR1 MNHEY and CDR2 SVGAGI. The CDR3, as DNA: TGTGCCAGCAGTCCGGGGGGCACTGAAGCTTTCTTT. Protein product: CASSPGGTEAFF.

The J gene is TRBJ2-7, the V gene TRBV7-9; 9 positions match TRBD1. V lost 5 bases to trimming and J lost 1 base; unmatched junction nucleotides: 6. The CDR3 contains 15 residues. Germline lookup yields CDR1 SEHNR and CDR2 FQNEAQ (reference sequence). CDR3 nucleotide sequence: TGTGCCAGCAGCGAACCCGGGACAGGGTCCTACGAGCAGTACTTC. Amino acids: CASSEPGTGSYEQYF. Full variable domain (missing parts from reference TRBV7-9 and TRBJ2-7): DTGVSQNPRHKITKRGQNVTFRCDPISEHNRLYWYRQTLGQGPEFLTYFQNEAQLEKSRLLSDRFSAERPKGSFSTLEIQRTEQGDSAMYLCASSEPGTGSYEQYFGPGTRLTVT.

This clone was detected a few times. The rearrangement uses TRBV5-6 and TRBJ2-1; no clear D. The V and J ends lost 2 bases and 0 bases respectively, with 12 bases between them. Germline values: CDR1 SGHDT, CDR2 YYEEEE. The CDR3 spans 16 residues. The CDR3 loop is CASSFPFKSSYNEQFF. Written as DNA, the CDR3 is TGTGCCAGCAGCTTTCCCTTTAAGAGCTCCTACAATGAGCAGTTCTTC.

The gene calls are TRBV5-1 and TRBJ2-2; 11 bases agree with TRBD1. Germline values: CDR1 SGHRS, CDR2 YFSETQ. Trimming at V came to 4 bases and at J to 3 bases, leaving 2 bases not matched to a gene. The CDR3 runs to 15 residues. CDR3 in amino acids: CASSVGQGDTGELFF. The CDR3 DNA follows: TGCGCCAGCAGCGTGGGACAGGGGGACACCGGGGAGCTGTTTTTT.

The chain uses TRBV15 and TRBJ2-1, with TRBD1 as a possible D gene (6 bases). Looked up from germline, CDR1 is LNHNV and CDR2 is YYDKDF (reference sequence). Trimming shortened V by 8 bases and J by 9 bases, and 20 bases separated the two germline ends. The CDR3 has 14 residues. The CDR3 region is CATGTPGFAVEQFF. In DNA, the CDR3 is TGTGCCACCGGGACACCCGGTTTCGCGGTTGAGCAGTTCTTC.

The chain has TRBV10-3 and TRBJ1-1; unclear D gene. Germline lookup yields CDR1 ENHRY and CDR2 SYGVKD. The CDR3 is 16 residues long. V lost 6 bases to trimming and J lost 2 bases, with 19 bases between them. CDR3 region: CAIRSLGRRENTEAFF. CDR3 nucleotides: TGTGCCATCAGATCGTTAGGGAGAAGGGAAAACACTGAAGCTTTCTTT.

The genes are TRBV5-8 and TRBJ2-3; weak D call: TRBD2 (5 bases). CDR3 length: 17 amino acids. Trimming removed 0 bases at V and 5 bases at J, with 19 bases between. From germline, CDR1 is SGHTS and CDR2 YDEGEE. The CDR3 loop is CASSLAPGGYMGDTQYF. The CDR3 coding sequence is TGTGCCAGCAGCTTGGCTCCGGGCGGGTATATGGGAGATACGCAGTATTTT.

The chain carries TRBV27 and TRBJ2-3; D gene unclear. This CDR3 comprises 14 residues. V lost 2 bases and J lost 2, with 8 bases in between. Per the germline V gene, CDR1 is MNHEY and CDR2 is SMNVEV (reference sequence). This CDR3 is CASSLILNTDTQYF. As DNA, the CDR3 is TGTGCCAGCAGTTTAATACTAAACACAGATACGCAGTATTTT.

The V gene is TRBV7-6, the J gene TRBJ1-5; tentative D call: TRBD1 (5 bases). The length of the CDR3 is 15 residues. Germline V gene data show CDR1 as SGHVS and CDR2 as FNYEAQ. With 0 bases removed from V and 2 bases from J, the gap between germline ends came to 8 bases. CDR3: CASSLAGEGNQPQHF. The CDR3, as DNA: TGTGCCAGCAGCTTAGCAGGGGAGGGCAATCAGCCCCAGCATTTT.

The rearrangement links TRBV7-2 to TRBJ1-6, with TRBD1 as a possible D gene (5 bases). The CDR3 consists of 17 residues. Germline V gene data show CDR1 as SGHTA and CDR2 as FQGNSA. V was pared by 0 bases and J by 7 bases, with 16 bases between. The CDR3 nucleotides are TGTGCCAGCAGCTTAGCGATTCCGGGACGGCAGAATTCACCCCTCCACTTT. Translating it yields CASSLAIPGRQNSPLHF. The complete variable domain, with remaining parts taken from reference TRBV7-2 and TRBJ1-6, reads GAGVSQSPSNKVTEKGKDVELRCDPISGHTALYWYRQSLGQGLEFLIYFQGNSAPDKSGLPSDRFSAERTGGSVSTLTIQRTQQEDSAVYLCASSLAIPGRQNSPLHFGNGTRLTVT.

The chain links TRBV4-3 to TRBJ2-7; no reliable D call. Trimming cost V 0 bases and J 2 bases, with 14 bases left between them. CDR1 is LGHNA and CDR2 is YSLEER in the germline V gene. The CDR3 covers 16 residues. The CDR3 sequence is CASSQEMVPAAYEQYF. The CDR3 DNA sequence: TGCGCCAGCAGCCAAGAAATGGTCCCAGCTGCCTACGAGCAGTACTTC.

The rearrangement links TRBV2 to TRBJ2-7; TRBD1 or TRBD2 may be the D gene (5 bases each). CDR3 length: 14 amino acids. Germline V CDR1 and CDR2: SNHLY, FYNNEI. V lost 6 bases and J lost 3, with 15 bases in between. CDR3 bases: TGTGCCAGCAGACTGATCGGGGCCGACTACGAGCAGTACTTC. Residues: CASRLIGADYEQYF.

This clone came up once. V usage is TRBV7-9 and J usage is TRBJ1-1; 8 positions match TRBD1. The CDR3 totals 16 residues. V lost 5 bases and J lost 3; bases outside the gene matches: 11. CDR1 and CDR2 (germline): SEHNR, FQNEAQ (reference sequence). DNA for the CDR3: TGTGCCAGCAGCCCACCACGGACAGGGAGAGACACTGAAGCTTTCTTT. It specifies CASSPPRTGRDTEAFF.

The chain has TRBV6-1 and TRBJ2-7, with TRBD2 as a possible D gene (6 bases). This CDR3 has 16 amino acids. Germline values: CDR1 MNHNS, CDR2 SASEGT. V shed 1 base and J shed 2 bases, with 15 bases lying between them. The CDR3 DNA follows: TGTGCCAGCAGTGAAGGTTCTTGGGGGGAAACCTACGAGCAGTACTTC. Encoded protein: CASSEGSWGETYEQYF.